This note documents a single TCR beta chain sequence. This clonotype was observed a few times. Its antigen specificity is not known. Base qualities were left out, and no much larger clone turns up one base away. Ficoll-Paque density gradient centrifugation was used to isolate PBMCs. For CDR1 and CDR2, the germline V gene lists KGHDR and SFDVKD. V is reduced by 12 bases and J by 2 bases, leaving a spacing of 22 bases between them. The CDR3, cysteine through phenylalanine, is 16 amino acids long. The kept DNA is CDR3 alone, 48 bases in frame from the first base. The sample is drawn from a study of T-cell memory formation after mild COVID-19 (dated by TCRdb to the early 2020s). General notes on the study: TCR sequence clusters from the two donors were largely donor specific. T-cell clones expanding and contracting after mild COVID-19 in two donors were tracked by longitudinal TCRalpha and TCRbeta repertoire sequencing. Two young, previously healthy adult volunteers made up the cohort, one male and one female. What the authors observed across the whole study: Only a couple of mild cases were covered by the study, and larger cohorts that include severe cases with pre-infection samples were considered necessary. Clones that contracted from day 15 to 85 showed balanced CD4/CD8 phenotypes, whereas a second wave of clones that expanded from day 15 to 37 leaned towards CD4+. SARS-CoV-2 specificity was not confirmed for the second-wave clones peaking on day 37. Some responding clones were detected in pre-infection memory, which suggested that pre-existing cross-reactive memory T cells had joined the SARS-CoV-2 response. Contracting CD4+ clones were located mainly in the CM and EM memory subsets, whereas CD8+ clones were found to be enriched in EMRA.

TCRdb lists the instrument as Illumina NovaSeq 6000. TCRalpha and TCRbeta cDNA libraries were constructed by 5'RACE with constant-segment primers, with sample barcodes and unique molecular identifiers being introduced. RNA was extracted from every sample with Trizol reagent. Libraries were amplified in two PCR steps, with a second sample barcode and Illumina TruSeq adapters added in the second step. The libraries were sequenced on an Illumina NovaSeq using 2 x 150 bp paired-end reads. Concerning the study's data processing: The reads were demultiplexed and collapsed into UMI-guided consensus sequences using migec v1.2.7. Using mixcr v2.1.11, UMI consensuses were aligned to TRA and TRB V and J templates and then assembled into clonotypes. Clonotypes were classified as expanded or contracted when called significant by both edgeR and NoisET, with noise models trained on biological replicates. edgeR calls used a false discovery rate-adjusted p below 0.01 and a log2 fold-change threshold of 1. As an exploratory analysis of dynamics, max-normalized trajectories of the 1000 most abundant clonotypes were examined with PCA combined with hierarchical clustering. Separately sequenced CD4+ and CD8+ repertoires were used to assign the CD4 or CD8 phenotype of responding clones. TCRdb took the public reads, trimmed them with fastp at Q25, ran MiXCR for clone calling and kept in-frame beta chains. Each entry is one CDR3 protein sequence, shown with its most common DNA and genes. What appears here as the V and J calls and clone size reflects TCRdb's work, not the paper's. The sample has over 400,000 distinct CDR3 sequences on record, less than 25% of them singletons. The top ten clonotypes cover around 13% of the sample.

This clonotype originated in an adult woman who had mild COVID-19 (a few samples of this study predate the infection). The sample titles of this study are shuffled in the database, so cell type and time point are left out; the donor was told from shared clones. The sequenced sample consisted of PBMCs or a T cell subset sorted from them (not recorded which). The sequence joins TRBV24-1 to TRBJ1-5; perhaps TRBD1 is the D gene, with 6 bases matching. CDR3 protein: CASLLTGQRGNQPQHF. DNA sequence: TGTGCCTCTCTCTTGACAGGCCAGAGGGGCAATCAGCCCCAGCATTTT.